These T cell receptor beta chains were read from a single sample in a study of control samples from healthy donors and cancer patients. The method was immunoSEQ multiplex PCR; TCRdb's version includes in-frame clones alone and lacks a portion of them. The sample holds 100,000 to 150,000 clones; more than 70% are singletons and the top ten take about 3.2%. The sample taken for sequencing was blood. These receptors originate from a man in his fifties or sixties in good health. Each CDR3 is given with its conserved first and last residue. The order of the fields is D gene, clone size, J gene, V gene, CDR3 protein, CDR3 DNA. A D gene is named only where the DNA matches it firmly. Clone sizes are given selectively: once, few, many, or a class where the clone is expanded.

D: -; size: -; J: TRBJ2-3; V: TRBV7-9; CDR3: CASSLGGGLDTQYF; DNA: TGTGCCAGCAGCTTAGGAGGTGGGCTCGATACGCAGTATTTT
D: -; size: -; J: TRBJ1-2; V: TRBV28; CDR3: CASSLVQGYGYTF; DNA: TGTGCCAGCAGTTTGGTACAGGGCTATGGCTACACCTTC
D: TRBD1; size: -; J: TRBJ1-2; V: TRBV28; CDR3: CASSQSGTGDYGYTF; DNA: TGTGCCAGCAGTCAATCCGGGACAGGGGACTATGGCTACACCTTC
D: TRBD1; size: once; J: TRBJ1-2; V: TRBV9; CDR3: CASSPRQGRGDGYTF; DNA: TGTGCCAGCAGCCCTCGACAGGGGCGAGGGGATGGCTACACCTTC
D: -; size: -; J: TRBJ2-3; V: TRBV29-1; CDR3: CSVRPSTDTQYF; DNA: TGCAGCGTTCGGCCTAGCACAGATACGCAGTATTTT
D: -; size: -; J: TRBJ1-1; V: TRBV2; CDR3: CASSELATEAFF; DNA: TGTGCCAGCAGTGAACTAGCCACTGAAGCTTTCTTT
D: -; size: -; J: TRBJ1-1; V: TRBV5-1; CDR3: CASSEGRTTEAFF; DNA: TGCGCCAGCAGTGAGGGGCGTACAACTGAAGCTTTCTTT
D: TRBD1; size: -; J: TRBJ1-5; V: TRBV9; CDR3: CASSMGTGDQPQHF; DNA: TGTGCCAGCAGCATGGGGACAGGGGATCAGCCCCAGCATTTT
D: -; size: -; J: TRBJ2-7; V: TRBV5-1; CDR3: CASSRTTGTHEQYF; DNA: TGCGCCAGCAGCCGGACCACCGGGACCCACGAGCAGTACTTC
D: TRBD1; size: -; J: TRBJ2-7; V: TRBV3-1/TRBV3-2; CDR3: CASSQSGQGYEQYF; DNA: TGTGCCAGCAGCCAATCGGGACAGGGGTACGAGCAGTACTTC
D: TRBD2; size: few; J: TRBJ2-3; V: TRBV25-1; CDR3: CASTNGAGGLTDTQYF; DNA: TGTGCCAGCACCAACGGGGCGGGGGGACTCACAGATACGCAGTATTTT
D: -; size: -; J: TRBJ1-1; V: TRBV9; CDR3: CASSVAGYTEAFF; DNA: TGTGCCAGCAGCGTAGCGGGGTACACTGAAGCTTTCTTT
D: -; size: once; J: TRBJ2-2; V: TRBV15; CDR3: CATSPGGWAGELFF; DNA: TGTGCCACCAGCCCGGGGGGCTGGGCCGGGGAGCTGTTTTTT
D: -; size: -; J: TRBJ1-2; V: TRBV5-1; CDR3: CASSFKGVGGYTF; DNA: TGCGCCAGCAGCTTCAAGGGCGTTGGTGGCTACACCTTC
D: -; size: -; J: TRBJ2-2; V: TRBV14; CDR3: CASSHRGRGSELFF; DNA: TGTGCCAGCAGCCACCGAGGGAGGGGGTCCGAGCTGTTTTTT
D: -; size: -; J: TRBJ1-1; V: TRBV20-1; CDR3: CSASWRNTEAFF; DNA: TGCAGTGCTAGTTGGAGAAACACTGAAGCTTTCTTT
D: -; size: -; J: TRBJ2-1; V: TRBV7-9; CDR3: CASSLGGGKSYNEQFF; DNA: TGTGCCAGCAGCTTAGGGGGCGGGAAATCCTACAATGAGCAGTTCTTC
D: -; size: -; J: TRBJ2-5; V: TRBV9; CDR3: CASSVIGETQYF; DNA: TGTGCCAGCAGCGTGATCGGGGAGACCCAGTACTTC
D: -; size: -; J: TRBJ1-2; V: TRBV6-5; CDR3: CASSQQENYGYTF; DNA: TGTGCCAGCAGCCAACAGGAAAACTATGGCTACACCTTC
D: -; size: -; J: TRBJ1-2; V: TRBV5-1; CDR3: CASSLAGAEYTF; DNA: TGCGCCAGCAGCTTGGCCGGGGCAGAATACACCTTC
D: -; size: -; J: TRBJ1-5; V: TRBV5-6; CDR3: CASSLGGLGQPQHF; DNA: TGTGCCAGCAGCTTGGGGGGGCTAGGGCAGCCCCAGCATTTT
D: -; size: -; J: TRBJ1-1; V: TRBV15; CDR3: CATSSLKDTEAFF; DNA: TGTGCCACCAGCAGCCTGAAGGACACCGAAGCTTTCTTT
D: -; size: -; J: TRBJ1-5; V: TRBV7-9; CDR3: CASSLSWGSNQPQHF; DNA: TGTGCCAGCAGCTTATCATGGGGTAGCAATCAGCCCCAGCATTTT
D: -; size: -; J: TRBJ1-6; V: TRBV2; CDR3: CASRAADTEFSPLHF; DNA: TGTGCCAGCAGAGCAGCGGACACGGAATTTTCACCCCTCCACTTT
D: -; size: -; J: TRBJ1-5; V: TRBV6-1; CDR3: CASSEEVPGGNQPQHF; DNA: TGTGCCAGCAGTGAGGAGGTCCCCGGGGGCAATCAGCCCCAGCATTTT
D: -; size: -; J: TRBJ2-1; V: TRBV9; CDR3: CASSRTLAGSYNEQFF; DNA: TGTGCCAGCAGTCGAACTCTGGCTGGCTCCTACAATGAGCAGTTCTTC
D: -; size: -; J: TRBJ2-7; V: TRBV5-1; CDR3: CASSDGPPDPPGQYF; DNA: TGCGCCAGCAGCGACGGACCCCCAGACCCTCCGGGGCAGTACTTC
D: TRBD1; size: -; J: TRBJ1-2; V: TRBV12-3/TRBV12-4; CDR3: CASSLGQGTGYTF; DNA: TGTGCCAGCAGTTTGGGACAGGGGACAGGCTACACCTTC
D: -; size: few; J: TRBJ2-7; V: TRBV2; CDR3: CASRRGGSSLEQYF; DNA: TGTGCCAGCAGGAGGGGGGGTTCTTCGCTTGAGCAGTACTTC
D: TRBD2; size: once; J: TRBJ2-7; V: TRBV11-3; CDR3: CASSLSSGDYEQYF; DNA: TGTGCCAGCAGCTTAAGTAGCGGGGACTACGAGCAGTACTTC
D: -; size: few; J: TRBJ1-6; V: TRBV7-9; CDR3: CASSLKGPLHF; DNA: TGTGCCAGCAGCTTAAAAGGGCCCCTCCACTTT
D: -; size: -; J: TRBJ2-1; V: TRBV28; CDR3: CASSNREGLNEQFF; DNA: TGTGCCAGCAGTAACCGTGAAGGACTTAATGAGCAGTTCTTC
D: -; size: -; J: TRBJ2-2; V: TRBV4-1; CDR3: CASSPTSGELFF; DNA: TGCGCCAGCAGCCCGACCTCGGGTGAGCTGTTTTTT
D: -; size: -; J: TRBJ1-4; V: TRBV15; CDR3: CATSRDSGQLGEKLFF; DNA: TGTGCCACCAGCAGAGATTCTGGGCAACTGGGGGAAAAACTGTTTTTT